This T cell receptor beta chain was documented in a study of T cell responses to AZD1222 COVID-19 vaccine. Study-level information: Investigators merged groups given second doses at roughly 4 or roughly 12 weeks.

Study-level results: Spike-specific TCR repertoires showed rising breadth and depth after two AZD1222 doses. Distributed over spike, vaccine-associated CD4 TCRs predominated at 160-218 and 743-854.

A note on this clone: Its antigen remains unidentified.

Profiled with immunoSEQ multiplex PCR; TCRdb holds only in-frame clones, not every one. The sample lists about 150,000 clones; around 93% were seen once. The CDR3 spans 18 residues. After removal of 2 bases from V and 0 bases from J, the junction contained 10 bases not matched to a gene. The germline V gene encodes CDR1 SGHRS and CDR2 YFSETQ. This receptor was taken from an adult in good health. This specimen consisted of peripheral blood, obtained on day 0 of AZD1222 vaccination. The chain recombines TRBV5-1 with TRBJ1-2, with TRBD1 matching over 10 bases. The chain's CDR3 is CASSLLQGQGLANYGYTF. DNA of the CDR3: TGCGCCAGCAGCTTACTACAGGGACAGGGGTTAGCTAACTATGGCTACACCTTC.